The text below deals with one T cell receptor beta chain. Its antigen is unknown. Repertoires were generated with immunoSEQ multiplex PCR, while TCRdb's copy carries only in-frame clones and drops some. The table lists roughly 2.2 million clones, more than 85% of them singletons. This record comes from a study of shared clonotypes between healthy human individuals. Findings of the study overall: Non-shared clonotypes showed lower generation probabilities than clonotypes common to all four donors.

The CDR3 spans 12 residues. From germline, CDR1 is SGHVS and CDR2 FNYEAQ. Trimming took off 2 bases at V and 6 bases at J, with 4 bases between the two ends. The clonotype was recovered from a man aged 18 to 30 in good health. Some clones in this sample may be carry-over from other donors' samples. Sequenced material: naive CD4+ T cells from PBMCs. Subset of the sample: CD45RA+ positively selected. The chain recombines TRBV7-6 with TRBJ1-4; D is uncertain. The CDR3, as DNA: TGTGCCAGCAGCTTAAGTGATGAAAAACTGTTTTTT. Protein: CASSLSDEKLFF.